This is a list of T cell receptor beta chains from one sample in a study of blood T cells in healthy people across ages. Using its own MiXCR run on the 5' RACE reads, TCRdb lists one record per CDR3 protein. The sample has 650,000 to 950,000 distinct CDR3 sequences; approximately 48% are singletons. The sample consisted of blood. These receptors were obtained from a man aged 55 to 70 in good health. The conserved cysteine and the conserved F or W are not part of the CDR3 here. Only some rows state a clone size, as once, few, many or a class for expanded clones.

v_call: TRBV28; clone_size: NA; j_call: TRBJ2-1; cdr3_aa: ASSVGWWETQF
v_call: TRBV4-3; clone_size: few; j_call: TRBJ2-1; cdr3_aa: ASSQDGYTYNEQF
v_call: TRBV20-1; clone_size: NA; j_call: TRBJ2-7; cdr3_aa: SASGQGSSYEQY
v_call: TRBV7-9; clone_size: few; j_call: TRBJ2-7; cdr3_aa: ASSFSGWLDYEQY
v_call: TRBV20-1; clone_size: NA; j_call: TRBJ2-3; cdr3_aa: SASPGGVSTDTQY
v_call: TRBV10-3; clone_size: NA; j_call: TRBJ2-5; cdr3_aa: AISDPMGGRETQY
v_call: TRBV20-1; clone_size: NA; j_call: TRBJ2-7; cdr3_aa: SASGETAYEQY
v_call: TRBV20-1; clone_size: NA; j_call: TRBJ1-6; cdr3_aa: SARGSTSYNSPLH
v_call: TRBV7-2; clone_size: NA; j_call: TRBJ2-5; cdr3_aa: ASSLGVTSASIQETQY
v_call: TRBV7-2; clone_size: few; j_call: TRBJ2-1; cdr3_aa: ASSPGVGGNEQF
v_call: TRBV5-1; clone_size: NA; j_call: TRBJ2-7; cdr3_aa: ASSLLTHGGADEQY
v_call: TRBV10-3; clone_size: many; j_call: TRBJ1-2; cdr3_aa: AISGDARPAYGYT
v_call: TRBV20-1; clone_size: NA; j_call: TRBJ2-3; cdr3_aa: SAAPTAGAPSADTQY
v_call: TRBV7-2; clone_size: NA; j_call: TRBJ2-3; cdr3_aa: ASSRGLAYTDTQY
v_call: TRBV5-1; clone_size: few; j_call: TRBJ2-7; cdr3_aa: ASRRASRQLSSYEQY
v_call: TRBV3-1; clone_size: many; j_call: TRBJ2-1; cdr3_aa: ASSLTNRGAEQF
v_call: TRBV25-1; clone_size: many; j_call: TRBJ2-5; cdr3_aa: ASSKGQTYQETQY
v_call: TRBV3-1; clone_size: few; j_call: TRBJ2-3; cdr3_aa: ASSHRTVADTQY
v_call: TRBV4-3; clone_size: NA; j_call: TRBJ2-6; cdr3_aa: ASSQDVASGANVLT
v_call: TRBV12-3/TRBV12-4; clone_size: few; j_call: TRBJ2-5; cdr3_aa: ASSFGTGGETQY
v_call: TRBV20-1; clone_size: NA; j_call: TRBJ2-7; cdr3_aa: SASPGQGTSYEQY
v_call: TRBV7-6; clone_size: NA; j_call: NA; cdr3_aa: ASTLQRGGLGETQY
v_call: TRBV2; clone_size: NA; j_call: TRBJ2-6; cdr3_aa: ASSGERVPGANVLT
v_call: TRBV3-1; clone_size: NA; j_call: TRBJ2-7; cdr3_aa: ASSRAGTGGSNEQY
v_call: TRBV9; clone_size: few; j_call: TRBJ2-2; cdr3_aa: ASVAGSFYANTGELF
v_call: TRBV6-2/TRBV6-3; clone_size: NA; j_call: TRBJ2-5; cdr3_aa: ASSQYALQGWETQY
v_call: TRBV5-1; clone_size: NA; j_call: NA; cdr3_aa: ASSLLSVQNEQY
v_call: TRBV13; clone_size: few; j_call: TRBJ2-5; cdr3_aa: ASSARQGAETQY
v_call: TRBV7-9; clone_size: NA; j_call: TRBJ2-1; cdr3_aa: ASSLVIGSWNEQF
v_call: TRBV4-3; clone_size: many; j_call: TRBJ2-5; cdr3_aa: ASSQDSTPIAGQETQY
v_call: TRBV6-1; clone_size: NA; j_call: TRBJ2-5; cdr3_aa: ASSGLAGGPKNQETQY
v_call: TRBV5-1; clone_size: few; j_call: TRBJ2-5; cdr3_aa: ASSLGITEGETQY
v_call: TRBV21-1; clone_size: few; j_call: TRBJ1-5; cdr3_aa: ASSKVSPSLRGNQPQH
v_call: TRBV12-3/TRBV12-4; clone_size: NA; j_call: TRBJ2-7; cdr3_aa: ASSLLTYEQY
v_call: TRBV10-3; clone_size: NA; j_call: TRBJ2-2; cdr3_aa: AISITSGEARTGELF
v_call: TRBV4-3; clone_size: NA; j_call: TRBJ2-2; cdr3_aa: ASTPRLEGTGELF
v_call: TRBV12-3/TRBV12-4; clone_size: many; j_call: TRBJ2-7; cdr3_aa: ASSLGTPSYEQY
v_call: TRBV2; clone_size: many; j_call: TRBJ2-5; cdr3_aa: ASSEPGRARETQY
v_call: TRBV18; clone_size: NA; j_call: TRBJ1-2; cdr3_aa: ASSPAGGIVYGYT
v_call: TRBV4-3; clone_size: NA; j_call: TRBJ1-1; cdr3_aa: ASSQGRLNTEAF
v_call: TRBV13; clone_size: few; j_call: TRBJ2-7; cdr3_aa: ASSLRGQTYEQY
v_call: TRBV7-9; clone_size: NA; j_call: TRBJ2-5; cdr3_aa: ASSLMPRLAGEQETQY
v_call: TRBV7-2; clone_size: few; j_call: TRBJ2-5; cdr3_aa: ASSRAIGAETQY
v_call: TRBV20-1; clone_size: NA; j_call: TRBJ1-1; cdr3_aa: SASLSEAF
v_call: TRBV5-1; clone_size: NA; j_call: TRBJ2-2; cdr3_aa: ASARDGLNTGELF
v_call: TRBV20-1; clone_size: few; j_call: TRBJ1-5; cdr3_aa: SASFRGSNQPQH
v_call: TRBV12-5; clone_size: few; j_call: TRBJ2-3; cdr3_aa: ASGLTGTSGTQY
v_call: TRBV7-2; clone_size: NA; j_call: TRBJ2-3; cdr3_aa: ASSQGTSGGGQGTQY
v_call: TRBV29-1; clone_size: few; j_call: TRBJ2-1; cdr3_aa: SVSDYNEQF
v_call: TRBV5-1; clone_size: NA; j_call: TRBJ2-2; cdr3_aa: ASSGGQGANTGELF